These 26 T cell receptor beta chains came from one sample sequenced in a study of early T cells in non-severe SARS-CoV-2 infection. A single record per CDR3 protein comes from TCRdb applying MiXCR to the 5' RACE reads. The data show more than 60,000 distinct CDR3 sequences, with less than 15% seen just once and about 8.6% held by the top ten. The sample taken for sequencing was whole blood. Receptor source: an adult who was a healthcare worker with PCR-confirmed SARS-CoV-2 infection or an uninfected control (not recorded which).

There are a few counts of this clonotype. This rearrangement joins TRBV7-9 to TRBJ2-2, with D tentatively TRBD1 or TRBD2 (5 bases each). Trimming removed 4 bases at V and 1 base at J, with 10 bases between. Germline lookup yields CDR1 SEHNR and CDR2 FQNEAQ (reference sequence). CDR3 size: 15 residues. CDR3 in amino acids: CASSSGGGNTGELFF. The DNA of the CDR3 is TGTGCCAGCAGCTCCGGTGGGGGGAACACCGGGGAGCTGTTTTTT. The variable domain in full, with the rest retrieved from reference TRBV7-9 and TRBJ2-2, is DTGVSQNPRHKITKRGQNVTFRCDPISEHNRLYWYRQTLGQGPEFLTYFQNEAQLEKSRLLSDRFSAERPKGSFSTLEIQRTEQGDSAMYLCASSSGGGNTGELFFGEGSRLTVL.

This chain links TRBV4-1 with TRBJ1-2, with D possibly matching TRBD1 (6 bases). The CDR3 loop spans 19 amino acids. CDR1 and CDR2 from the germline V gene are MGHRA and YSYEKL. The ends were cut back, 0 bases at V and 1 base at J, with 21 bases in the middle. CDR3 DNA sequence: TGCGCCAGCAGCCAAGATAGACCGGGACAAGAGCTACTTAACTATGGCTACACCTTC. Protein sequence: CASSQDRPGQELLNYGYTF.

This sequence joins TRBV5-1 and TRBJ2-2, with TRBD2 matching over 9 bases. Germline values: CDR1 SGHRS, CDR2 YFSETQ. This CDR3 has 13 amino acids. V lost 0 bases and J lost 11; bases outside the gene matches: 2. CDR3 bases: TGCGCCAGCAGCTTGGCCCTAGCGGGAGAGCTGTTTTTT. This translates into CASSLALAGELFF.

The sample holds many counts of this clonotype. The chain is built from TRBV2 and TRBJ2-1, with D tentatively TRBD2 (5 bases). The germline gives CDR1 SNHLY, CDR2 FYNNEI. The CDR3 has 15 amino acids. V lost 3 bases and J 0 bases, leaving 9 bases between the germline ends. The CDR3, as DNA: TGTGCCAGCAGTGATTTACGGGGCTCCTACAATGAGCAGTTCTTC. Its protein product is CASSDLRGSYNEQFF.

The chain is built from TRBV7-9 and TRBJ2-7, with D possibly TRBD1 on 5 matching bases. Trimming took off 4 bases at V and 5 bases at J, with 15 bases between the two ends. Looked up from germline, CDR1 is SEHNR and CDR2 is FQNEAQ (reference sequence). This CDR3 comprises 14 residues. In DNA, the CDR3 is TGTGCCAGCAGCTCCGACGCGGCAGGGAACGAGCAGTACTTC. Protein sequence: CASSSDAAGNEQYF.

The chain links TRBV7-2 to TRBJ2-1, with no clear D. With 4 bases removed from V and 0 bases from J, the gap between germline ends came to 10 bases. The germline V gene has CDR1 SGHTA and CDR2 FQGNSA. CDR3 length equals 15 residues. The CDR3 loop reads CASSSMANSYNEQFF. Written as DNA, the CDR3 is TGTGCCAGCAGCTCCATGGCGAACTCCTACAATGAGCAGTTCTTC.

The table lists this clonotype with many counts. The chain employs TRBV10-2 and TRBJ2-2, with 8 bases identical to TRBD1. The germline CDR1 and CDR2 sequences are WSHSY and SAAADI. The CDR3 loop spans 16 amino acids. V trimming: 4 bases; J trimming: 5 bases; junction bases outside the gene matches: 9. The CDR3 loop is CASSGDRGGKTGELFF. The CDR3 DNA reads as TGCGCCAGCAGTGGTGACAGGGGTGGAAAAACCGGGGAGCTGTTTTTT.

The CDR3 spells CAWSLGSYEQYF. For the CDR3, the DNA is TGTGCCTGGAGTCTCGGGAGTTACGAGCAGTACTTC. This sequence joins TRBV30 and TRBJ2-7; a possible D gene is TRBD2 (6 bases). The germline gives CDR1 GTSNPN, CDR2 SVGIG (reference sequence). V was pared by 2 bases and J by 4 bases, with 9 bases between. CDR3 size: 12 residues.

This clonotype came up a few times. A much larger clone lies one base from this, so it may be a read error. The V call is TRBV28, the J call TRBJ2-2; 11 nucleotides match TRBD2. The CDR3 is 15 residues long. Germline CDR1 reads MDHEN; CDR2 reads SYDVKM. The CDR3 is CVSTDGLAGTGELFF. Written as DNA, the CDR3 is TGTGTCAGCACCGATGGACTAGCGGGCACCGGGGAGCTGTTTTTT.

This clonotype was seen a handful of times. This rearrangement joins TRBV5-1 to TRBJ2-5; no definite D call. Germline V CDR1 and CDR2: SGHRS, YFSETQ. Trimming shortened V by 0 bases and J by 4 bases, and 7 bases separated the two germline ends. This CDR3 region has 13 residues. The CDR3 spells CASSLGVGETQYF. In nucleotides, the CDR3 is TGCGCCAGCAGCTTGGGAGTGGGAGAGACCCAGTACTTC.

The sample holds a few counts of this clonotype. This chain joins TRBV12-3 or TRBV12-4 and TRBJ1-4; D uncertain. There are 16 residues in the CDR3. Trimming removed 5 bases from V and 14 bases from J, with 27 bases in between. The CDR3 loop is CASSRLAAGLGRGLFF. In DNA form, the CDR3 reads TGTGCCAGCAGTCGGCTCGCGGCGGGTCTCGGGAGAGGGCTGTTTTTT.

This clonotype was counted a few times. The V call is TRBV2, the J call TRBJ2-2; 8 nucleotides match TRBD2. Losses at the gene ends were 7 bases for V and 0 bases for J; bases not matched to a gene: 1. Germline CDR1 and CDR2: SNHLY and FYNNEI. This CDR3 comprises 14 residues. The CDR3 DNA reads TGTGCCAGCAAAGCGGGGGCGAACACCGGGGAGCTGTTTTTT. Protein sequence: CASKAGANTGELFF.

Only a few counts were recorded for this clonotype. V and J are TRBV20-1 and TRBJ2-1; the D is unclear. Trimming removed 5 bases from V and 6 bases from J, with 8 bases in between. Germline V gene lookup returns CDR1 DFQATT and CDR2 SNEGSKA (reference sequence). CDR3 size: 11 residues. CDR3 sequence: CSAGPGNEQFF. In nucleotides, the CDR3 is TGCAGTGCTGGGCCGGGCAATGAGCAGTTCTTC.

This clonotype was seen repeatedly, ten times or more. DNA of the CDR3: TGCAGCGTTGAAGAGGGGATAAGCGGCACAGGGCGTGGTGGCTACACCTTC. It translates to CSVEEGISGTGRGGYTF. The rearrangement joins TRBV29-1 to TRBJ1-2; D might be TRBD1 (6 bases). In germline, CDR1 is SQVTM, CDR2 ANQGSEA. Between the trimmed V and J ends, which lost 0 bases and 7 bases, there was a span of 24 bases. This CDR3 is built from 17 residues. Full variable domain (rest looked up from reference TRBV29-1 and TRBJ1-2): SAVISQKPSRDICQRGTSLTIQCQVDSQVTMMFWYRQQPGQSLTLIATANQGSEATYESGFVIDKFPISRPNLTFSTLTVSNMSPEDSSIYLCSVEEGISGTGRGGYTFGSGTRLTVV.

This chain joins TRBV29-1 and TRBJ2-7; 12 bases fit TRBD1. This CDR3 is built from 15 residues. Germline trimming cut 4 bases from V and 4 bases from J; bases unmatched to any gene: 8. Germline CDR1 is SQVTM and CDR2 is ANQGSEA. The CDR3 DNA reads as TGCAGCGTTGCCGGCCGGGACAGGGGGCAGTACGAGCAGTACTTC. Its protein is CSVAGRDRGQYEQYF.

This clonotype was found a few times. The CDR3 DNA reads TGTGCCAGCAGCCAGCGGGCGGGTGAAAAACTGTTTTTT. Translated: CASSQRAGEKLFF. The V call is TRBV3-1, the J call TRBJ1-4; no reliable D call. Trimming took 3 bases from V and 7 from J, leaving 9 bases between them. CDR1 and CDR2 (germline): LGHDT, YNNKEL (reference sequence). This CDR3 is 13 amino acids long.

This clonotype showed up just a few times. This rearrangement joins TRBV6-2 or TRBV6-3 to TRBJ2-1; the match to TRBD2 covers 7 bases. The CDR3 spans 15 residues. V was pared by 0 bases and J by 4 bases, with 3 bases of the junction left unmatched. Germline CDR1 and CDR2: MNHEY and SVGEGT. CDR3 bases: TGTGCCAGCAGTTACTCGACCGGGGGGTACAATGAGCAGTTCTTC. It yields the protein CASSYSTGGYNEQFF.

By share of the sample, this clonotype is medium-sized (0.01 to 0.1%). The rearrangement uses TRBV20-1 and TRBJ1-1; tentatively, D is TRBD1 (5 bases). V was cut by 3 bases and J by 0 bases, with 11 bases left in between. In germline, CDR1 is DFQATT, CDR2 SNEGSKA (reference sequence). This CDR3 has 14 amino acids. This CDR3 is CSARTEVLNTEAFF. The CDR3 DNA is TGCAGTGCTAGGACAGAAGTTTTGAACACTGAAGCTTTCTTT.

This clonotype was recorded at least ten times. This chain connects TRBV27 to TRBJ2-1; 8 bases match TRBD2. The V gene's germline CDR1 is MNHEY and CDR2 SMNVEV (reference sequence). There are 17 residues in the CDR3. Trimming took 2 bases from V and 4 from J; bases not matched to a gene: 10. The CDR3 sequence is CASSLTRPSGHYNEQFF. The CDR3 bases are TGTGCCAGCAGTTTAACTAGGCCTAGCGGGCATTACAATGAGCAGTTCTTC.

The chain is built from TRBV20-1 and TRBJ2-7; 9 nucleotides line up with TRBD2. From germline, CDR1 is DFQATT and CDR2 SNEGSKA (reference sequence). The CDR3 contains 18 residues. V shed 3 bases, J shed 1 base, and the junction held 16 bases outside the gene matches. In DNA form, the CDR3 reads TGCAGTGCTAGTTTCCGCGGGAGGGCCGAATTTGTTTCCTACGAGCAGTACTTC. It codes for CSASFRGRAEFVSYEQYF.

This clonotype was detected ten times or more. The chain has TRBV24-1 and TRBJ2-2, with D tentatively TRBD2 (6 bases). Germline-derived CDR1 and CDR2 are KGHDR and SFDVKD. Between the trimmed V and J ends, which lost 12 bases and 4 bases, there was a span of 14 bases. This CDR3 is built from 13 residues. The CDR3 region is CASGESGTGELFF. DNA of the CDR3: TGTGCCTCGGGGGAATCCGGCACCGGGGAGCTGTTTTTT.

This clonotype has a handful of counts. The rearrangement uses TRBV27 and TRBJ1-2; no clear D gene. CDR3 length: 12 residues. The germline V gene has CDR1 MNHEY and CDR2 SMNVEV (reference sequence). Trimming cost V 4 bases and J 1 base, with 4 bases left between them. The chain's CDR3 is CASSSSNYGYTF. The CDR3 bases are TGTGCCAGCAGTTCAAGTAACTATGGCTACACCTTC.

This clonotype was seen many times. V gene TRBV9 combines with J gene TRBJ2-3; 10 bases are shared with TRBD2. CDR1 and CDR2 (germline): SGDLS, YYNGEE. The CDR3 is 16 amino acids. J was trimmed by 2 bases and V by 4 bases; bases with no gene match: 7. The CDR3 bases are TGTGCCAGCAGCTTTCCGGGACTAGCGAACACAGATACGCAGTATTTT. Residues: CASSFPGLANTDTQYF.

V usage is TRBV10-3 and J usage is TRBJ1-1, with D perhaps TRBD1 (6 bases). The length of the CDR3 is 15 residues. V was shortened by 6 bases and J by 3 bases, with 17 bases between the two germline ends. Germline values: CDR1 ENHRY, CDR2 SYGVKD. The CDR3, as DNA: TGTGCCATCAGAGATCCCGGGACAATGCACACTGAAGCTTTCTTT. Its translation: CAIRDPGTMHTEAFF.

The sample holds many counts of this clonotype. The chain recombines TRBV19 with TRBJ2-6; D is tentatively TRBD1 or TRBD2 (5 bases each). V lost 7 bases to trimming and J lost 2 bases, with 9 bases between them. CDR1 is LNHDA, CDR2 SQIVND, per germline (reference sequence). The length of the CDR3 is 14 residues. This chain's CDR3 is CASTWGPGANVLTF. The CDR3 DNA is TGTGCCAGTACTTGGGGACCTGGGGCCAACGTCCTGACTTTC. Combining the CDR3 with reference TRBV19 and TRBJ2-6 gives the whole variable domain DGGITQSPKYLFRKEGQNVTLSCEQNLNHDAMYWYRQDPGQGLRLIYYSQIVNDFQKGDIAEGYSVSREKKESFPLTVTSAQKNPTAFYLCASTWGPGANVLTFGAGSRLTVL.

The DNA for the CDR3 is TGCGCCAGCAGCCATTGGGGGAGCGCCCATGAGCAGTTCTTC. Its translation is CASSHWGSAHEQFF. The rearrangement joins TRBV4-3 to TRBJ2-1; D tentatively fits TRBD1 or TRBD2 (5 bases each). Germline V gene sequence: CDR1 LGHNA, CDR2 YSLEER. V lost 3 bases and J 8 bases, leaving 14 bases between the germline ends. The length of the CDR3 is 14 residues.